This T cell receptor (beta chain) derives from a study of shared clonotypes between healthy human individuals. About the research overall: CD4 naive and memory got three plates each, CD8 naive two, CD8 memory one. Study conclusions and caveats: Across a few donors, naive CD4 shared roughly 5%, naive CD8 around 4%, memory CD4 about 2.5%, memory CD8 approximately 0.4%.

As processed by the authors: Junction-only sequences without quality scores came from ImmunoSEQ, so filtering differed. Some clones are missing from TCRdb's copy, which holds only in-frame ones; the method was immunoSEQ multiplex PCR. V and J calls plus clone size are reproduced from that table; the DNA served to infer D and trimming. Seen here are roughly 2 million clones, 85% to 95% observed once, and the top ten hold 0.1% to 0.15%. On this clone: Its antigen is undetermined. The sample carries other DNA sequences with the same CDR3.

Researchers partitioned CD4+ cells into CD45RA+ naive and CD45RA-negative memory subsets. The clonotype comes from a man aged 18 to 29 in good health. The sequenced material came from naive CD4+ T cells sorted from blood. The subset denotes: CD45RA+ positively selected.

CDR3 sequence reads: CAIRTNTEAFF. Written as DNA, the CDR3 is TGTGCCATCAGAACGAACACTGAAGCTTTCTTT. The chain uses TRBV10-3 and TRBJ1-1; no clear D. Germline assignment: CDR1 ENHRY and CDR2 SYGVKD. The CDR3 sequence is 11 residues long. Trimming removed 6 bases from V and 1 base from J, with 3 bases in between.